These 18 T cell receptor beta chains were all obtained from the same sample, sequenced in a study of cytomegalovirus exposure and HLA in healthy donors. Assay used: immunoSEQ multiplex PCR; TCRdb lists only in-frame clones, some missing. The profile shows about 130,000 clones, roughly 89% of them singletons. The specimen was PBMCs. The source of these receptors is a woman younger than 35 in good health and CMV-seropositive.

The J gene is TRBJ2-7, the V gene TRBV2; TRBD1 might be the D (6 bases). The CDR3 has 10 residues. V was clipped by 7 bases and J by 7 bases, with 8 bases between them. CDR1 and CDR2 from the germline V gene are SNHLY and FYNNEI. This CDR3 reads CASMGAEQYF. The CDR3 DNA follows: TGTGCCAGCATGGGGGCAGAGCAGTACTTC.

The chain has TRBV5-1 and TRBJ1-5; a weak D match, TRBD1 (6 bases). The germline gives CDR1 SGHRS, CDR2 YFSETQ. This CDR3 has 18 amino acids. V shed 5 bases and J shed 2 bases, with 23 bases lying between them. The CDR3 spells CASSLDPQGSRGNQPQHF. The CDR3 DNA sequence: TGCGCCAGCAGTTTAGACCCGCAGGGGTCTCGGGGCAATCAGCCCCAGCATTTT.

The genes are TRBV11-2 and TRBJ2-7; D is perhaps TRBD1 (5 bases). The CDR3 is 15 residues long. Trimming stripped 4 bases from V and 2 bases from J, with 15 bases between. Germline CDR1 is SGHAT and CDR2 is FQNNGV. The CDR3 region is CASSSLKDSAYEQYF. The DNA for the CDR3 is TGTGCCAGCAGCTCGCTAAAAGACAGCGCCTACGAGCAGTACTTC.

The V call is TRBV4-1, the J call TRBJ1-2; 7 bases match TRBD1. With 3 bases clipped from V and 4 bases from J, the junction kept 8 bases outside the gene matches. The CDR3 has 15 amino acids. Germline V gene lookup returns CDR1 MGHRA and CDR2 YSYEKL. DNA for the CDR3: TGCGCCAGCAGCCATGACCCCGGGACAGTCTATGGCTACACCTTC. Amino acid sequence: CASSHDPGTVYGYTF.

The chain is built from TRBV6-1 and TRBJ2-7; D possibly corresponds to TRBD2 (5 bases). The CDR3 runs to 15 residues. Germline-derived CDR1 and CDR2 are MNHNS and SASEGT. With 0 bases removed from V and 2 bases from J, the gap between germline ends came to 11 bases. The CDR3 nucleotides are TGTGCCAGCAGTGAAGCGCTGAGGGCACCCTACGAGCAGTACTTC. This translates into CASSEALRAPYEQYF.

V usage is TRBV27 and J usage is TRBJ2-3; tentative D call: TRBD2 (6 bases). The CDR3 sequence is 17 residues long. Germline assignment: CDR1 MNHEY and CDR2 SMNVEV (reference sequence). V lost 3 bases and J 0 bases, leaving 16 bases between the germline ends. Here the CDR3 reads CASSFRRGTLSTDTQYF. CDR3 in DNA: TGTGCCAGCAGTTTCCGCCGGGGGACCCTTAGCACAGATACGCAGTATTTT.

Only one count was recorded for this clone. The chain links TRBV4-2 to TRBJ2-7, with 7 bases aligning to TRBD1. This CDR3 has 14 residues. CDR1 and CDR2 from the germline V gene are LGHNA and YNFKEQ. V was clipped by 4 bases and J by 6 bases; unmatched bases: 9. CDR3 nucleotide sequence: TGTGCCAGCAGCCGGACCGACAGGGCTGGCGAGCAGTACTTC. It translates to CASSRTDRAGEQYF.

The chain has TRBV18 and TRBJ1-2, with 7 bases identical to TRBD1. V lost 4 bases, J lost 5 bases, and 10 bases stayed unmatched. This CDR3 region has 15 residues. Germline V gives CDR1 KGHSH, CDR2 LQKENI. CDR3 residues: CASSRNQDRPYGYTF. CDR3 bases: TGTGCCAGCTCACGGAACCAGGACAGGCCTTATGGCTACACCTTC. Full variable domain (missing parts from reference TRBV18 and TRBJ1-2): NAGVMQNPRHLVRRRGQEARLRCSPMKGHSHVYWYRQLPEEGLKFMVYLQKENIIDESGMPKERFSAEFPKEGPSILRIQQVVRGDSAAYFCASSRNQDRPYGYTFGSGTRLTVV.

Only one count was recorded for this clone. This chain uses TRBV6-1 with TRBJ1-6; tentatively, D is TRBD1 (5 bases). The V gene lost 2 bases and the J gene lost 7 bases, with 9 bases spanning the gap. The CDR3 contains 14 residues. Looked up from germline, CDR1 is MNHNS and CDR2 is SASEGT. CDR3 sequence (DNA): TGTGCCAGCAGTGAATCAGGGATCAATTCACCCCTCCACTTT. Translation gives CASSESGINSPLHF.

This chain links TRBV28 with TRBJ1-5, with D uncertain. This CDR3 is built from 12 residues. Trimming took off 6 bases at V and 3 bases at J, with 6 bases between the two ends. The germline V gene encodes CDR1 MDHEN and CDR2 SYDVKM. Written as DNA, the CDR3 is TGTGCCAGCAGGCAGGACAATCAGCCCCAGCATTTT. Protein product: CASRQDNQPQHF.

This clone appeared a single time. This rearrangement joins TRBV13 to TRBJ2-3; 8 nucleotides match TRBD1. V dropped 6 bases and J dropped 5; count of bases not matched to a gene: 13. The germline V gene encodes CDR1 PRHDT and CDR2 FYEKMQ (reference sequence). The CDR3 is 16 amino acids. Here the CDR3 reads CASSQLDRGNGDTQYF. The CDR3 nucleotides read TGTGCCAGCAGTCAACTCGACAGGGGCAACGGAGATACGCAGTATTTT. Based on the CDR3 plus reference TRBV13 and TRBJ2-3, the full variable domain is AAGVIQSPRHLIKEKRETATLKCYPIPRHDTVYWYQQGPGQDPQFLISFYEKMQSDKGSIPDRFSAQQFSDYHSELNMSSLELGDSALYFCASSQLDRGNGDTQYFGPGTRLTVL.

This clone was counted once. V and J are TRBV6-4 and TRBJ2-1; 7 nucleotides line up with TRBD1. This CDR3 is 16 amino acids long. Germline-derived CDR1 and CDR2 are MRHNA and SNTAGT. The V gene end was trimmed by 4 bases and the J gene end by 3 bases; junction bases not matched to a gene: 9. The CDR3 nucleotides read TGTGCCAGCAGTGTCTCAACAGGGGTTCTCTACAATGAGCAGTTCTTC. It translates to CASSVSTGVLYNEQFF.

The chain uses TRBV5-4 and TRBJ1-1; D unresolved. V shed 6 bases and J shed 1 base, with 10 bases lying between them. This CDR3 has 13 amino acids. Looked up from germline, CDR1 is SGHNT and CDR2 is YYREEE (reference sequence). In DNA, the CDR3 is TGTGCCAGCACTTTCGGGGAGAACACTGAAGCTTTCTTT. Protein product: CASTFGENTEAFF.

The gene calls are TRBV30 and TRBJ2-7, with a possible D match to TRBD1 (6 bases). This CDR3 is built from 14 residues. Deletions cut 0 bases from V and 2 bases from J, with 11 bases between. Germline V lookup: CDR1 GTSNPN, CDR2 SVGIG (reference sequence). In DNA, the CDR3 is TGTGCCTGGAGTGTAGGGGGAGCCACCTACGAGCAGTACTTC. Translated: CAWSVGGATYEQYF.

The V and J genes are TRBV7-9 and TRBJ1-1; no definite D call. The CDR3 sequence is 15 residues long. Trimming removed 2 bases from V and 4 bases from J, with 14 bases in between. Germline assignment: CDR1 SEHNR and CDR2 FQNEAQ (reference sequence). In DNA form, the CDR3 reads TGTGCCAGCAGCTTATTTGACTTCGCAATCACTGAAGCTTTCTTT. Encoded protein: CASSLFDFAITEAFF.

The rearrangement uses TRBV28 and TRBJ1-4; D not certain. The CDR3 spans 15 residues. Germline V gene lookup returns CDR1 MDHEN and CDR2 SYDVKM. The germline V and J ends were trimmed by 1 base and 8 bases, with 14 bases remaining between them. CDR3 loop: CASSLSRFEGEKLFF. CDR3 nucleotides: TGTGCCAGCAGTTTATCGCGGTTTGAGGGCGAAAAACTGTTTTTT.

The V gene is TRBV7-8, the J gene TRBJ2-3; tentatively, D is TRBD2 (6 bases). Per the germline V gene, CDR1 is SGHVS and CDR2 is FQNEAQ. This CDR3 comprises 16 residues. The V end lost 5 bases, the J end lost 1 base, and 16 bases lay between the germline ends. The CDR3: CASSITRGGGTDTQYF. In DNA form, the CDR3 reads TGTGCCAGCAGCATCACTCGCGGCGGGGGCACAGATACGCAGTATTTT.

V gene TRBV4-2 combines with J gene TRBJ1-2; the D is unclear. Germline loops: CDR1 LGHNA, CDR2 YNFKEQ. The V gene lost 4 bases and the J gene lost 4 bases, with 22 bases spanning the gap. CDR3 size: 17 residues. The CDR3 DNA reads TGTGCCAGCAGCCCATCGGGAACGGACGGAAAAATCTATGGCTACACCTTC. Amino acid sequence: CASSPSGTDGKIYGYTF.